Each of the 27 T cell receptor beta chains below was sequenced from the same sample in a study of OX40 agonist ivuxolimab in advanced cancers. Sequencing was performed with immunoSEQ multiplex PCR; in TCRdb, only in-frame clones are kept and a portion is missing. This sample yields 12,000 or so clones, of which 86% are seen a single time; roughly 28% belongs to the top ten. Sequences were derived from CD4+ or CD8+ T cells sorted from blood, sampled in a trial of the OX40 agonist ivuxolimab. The source of these receptors is an adult with an advanced solid tumor such as melanoma, head and neck, liver or kidney cancer.

This clone has just a few counts. The V call is TRBV19, the J call TRBJ1-2; D is undetermined. V dropped 6 bases and J dropped 0 bases, with 8 bases sitting between them. CDR1 LNHDA and CDR2 SQIVND come from the germline V gene (reference sequence). CDR3 size: 13 residues. CDR3 sequence reads: CASSGHSNYGYTF. The CDR3, as DNA: TGTGCCAGTAGCGGCCATTCTAACTATGGCTACACCTTC.

V and J are TRBV9 and TRBJ2-6, with D uncertain. From germline, CDR1 is SGDLS and CDR2 YYNGEE. This CDR3 spans 13 amino acids. Trimming took 5 bases from V and 0 from J, leaving 3 bases between them. CDR3 DNA: TGTGCCAGCAGGGGCTCTGGGGCCAACGTCCTGACTTTC. Translation: CASRGSGANVLTF.

The rearrangement uses TRBV9 and TRBJ2-1; D tentatively reads TRBD1 or TRBD2 (6 bases each). Trimming shortened V by 6 bases and J by 1 base, and 11 bases separated the two germline ends. Germline CDR1 SGDLS, CDR2 YYNGEE. This CDR3 contains 14 residues. DNA for the CDR3: TGTGCCAGCAACGGGGGCGAGTCCTACAATGAGCAGTTCTTC. It encodes CASNGGESYNEQFF.

V is TRBV7-9 and J is TRBJ2-5; 10 bases match TRBD2. The ends lost 5 bases at V and 3 bases at J; junction bases unmatched: 3. In germline, CDR1 is SEHNR, CDR2 FQNEAQ (reference sequence). The CDR3 is 14 amino acids. This CDR3 is CASSRAGGKETQYF. CDR3 nucleotides: TGTGCCAGCAGCCGAGCGGGGGGGAAAGAGACCCAGTACTTC.

This clone was detected once. This chain links TRBV29-1 with TRBJ2-7; TRBD1 agrees at 9 bases. Germline V gene lookup returns CDR1 SQVTM and CDR2 ANQGSEA. V lost 8 bases and J lost 3; bases outside the gene matches: 8. The CDR3 totals 13 residues. The CDR3 DNA follows: TGCAGCATCCGGACAGGGGAAGGCTACGAGCAGTACTTC. This encodes CSIRTGEGYEQYF.

The chain has TRBV10-3 and TRBJ2-7, with 10 nucleotides matching TRBD1. Germline V lookup: CDR1 ENHRY, CDR2 SYGVKD. Unmatched junction bases numbered 15, after V lost 0 bases and J lost 7 bases. The CDR3 has 18 residues. The CDR3 region is CAISESFPGQGVFEEQYF. In nucleotides, the CDR3 is TGTGCCATCAGTGAGTCGTTCCCTGGACAGGGGGTATTTGAAGAGCAGTACTTC.

The chain links TRBV11-3 to TRBJ2-7; 9 positions agree with TRBD2. The CDR3 is 13 amino acids. Germline V gene sequence: CDR1 SGHNT, CDR2 YENEEA. With 1 base clipped from V and 7 bases from J, the junction kept 2 bases outside the gene matches. This CDR3 is CASSLGAGGEQYF. The CDR3 bases are TGTGCCAGCAGCTTAGGAGCGGGGGGTGAGCAGTACTTC.

This clone was seen a few times. V is TRBV5-6 and J is TRBJ2-7, with 9 bases aligning to TRBD2. The trim removed 6 bases at V and 3 bases at J, leaving 7 bases unmatched. The CDR3 runs to 14 residues. Germline V lookup: CDR1 SGHDT, CDR2 YYEEEE. The CDR3 coding sequence is TGTGCCAGCACCGGGCTAGCGGGACTCTACGAGCAGTACTTC. Its protein is CASTGLAGLYEQYF. Full variable domain (outside the CDR3, taken from reference TRBV5-6 and TRBJ2-7): DAGVTQSPTHLIKTRGQQVTLRCSPKSGHDTVSWYQQALGQGPQFIFQYYEEEERQRGNFPDRFSGHQFPNYSSELNVNALLLGDSALYLCASTGLAGLYEQYFGPGTRLTVT.

The rearrangement joins TRBV28 to TRBJ1-1; D uncertain. V was clipped by 2 bases and J by 4 bases, with 2 bases between them. This CDR3 comprises 11 residues. The V gene's germline CDR1 is MDHEN and CDR2 SYDVKM. The chain's CDR3 is CASSLGTEAFF. The CDR3 nucleotides are TGTGCCAGCAGTTTAGGCACTGAAGCTTTCTTT.

The V gene is TRBV7-3, the J gene TRBJ1-1; D possibly corresponds to TRBD1 (6 bases). CDR1 and CDR2 from the germline V gene are SGHTA and FQGTGA. V lost 5 bases to trimming and J lost 5 bases, with 12 bases between them. The CDR3 is 13 amino acids. The DNA of the CDR3 is TGTGCCAGCAGCCGCCACAGGGAAACTGAAGCTTTCTTT. Residues: CASSRHRETEAFF.

The chain recombines TRBV27 with TRBJ2-7, with D perhaps TRBD1 (6 bases). This CDR3 contains 15 residues. V was shortened by 0 bases and J by 4 bases, with 13 bases between the two germline ends. In germline, CDR1 is MNHEY, CDR2 SMNVEV (reference sequence). The CDR3 loop reads CASSLSGAGWYEQYF. In nucleotides, the CDR3 is TGTGCCAGCAGTTTATCGGGGGCAGGGTGGTACGAGCAGTACTTC.

The V and J genes are TRBV28 and TRBJ2-2; 9 bases align to TRBD2. J lost 5 bases, V lost 7 bases, and 11 bases had no gene match. Germline assignment: CDR1 MDHEN and CDR2 SYDVKM. The CDR3 runs to 16 residues. CDR3 nucleotide sequence: TGTGCCAGCACCCAGGGTGGGCTAGCGGGGACCGGGGAGCTGTTTTTT. Protein sequence: CASTQGGLAGTGELFF.

The CDR3 loop reads CASSSGGSYEQYF. CDR3 nucleotide sequence: TGTGCCAGCAGTTCCGGGGGTTCCTACGAGCAGTACTTC. This sequence joins TRBV7-3 and TRBJ2-7, with TRBD2 as a possible D gene (6 bases). Germline CDR1 reads SGHTA; CDR2 reads FQGTGA. This CDR3 region has 13 residues. The V gene lost 6 bases and the J gene lost 1 base, with 10 bases spanning the gap.

This sequence joins TRBV13 and TRBJ2-5; 10 bases fit TRBD2. Germline V CDR1 and CDR2: PRHDT, FYEKMQ (reference sequence). With V trimmed by 4 bases and J by 4 bases, 9 bases remained unmatched. CDR3 length equals 16 residues. For the CDR3, the DNA is TGTGCCAGCAGCTCAGGAGCGGGGGGGCCTTCAGAGACCCAGTACTTC. This codes for CASSSGAGGPSETQYF.

The J gene is TRBJ2-3, the V gene TRBV7-2; D is uncertain. V lost 3 bases and J lost 1, with 2 bases in between. Germline CDR1 SGHTA, CDR2 FQGNSA. This CDR3 has 12 residues. The CDR3 region is CASSFGTDTQYF. CDR3 DNA sequence: TGTGCCAGCAGCTTCGGCACAGATACGCAGTATTTT.

Within the sample, this clone is medium-sized. The chain joins TRBV9 to TRBJ2-1; 11 bases agree with TRBD2. J was trimmed by 2 bases and V by 3 bases; bases with no gene match: 7. In germline, CDR1 is SGDLS, CDR2 YYNGEE. The CDR3 is 17 residues long. Here the CDR3 reads CASSDHIAGGAYNEQFF. Written as DNA, the CDR3 is TGTGCCAGCAGCGATCATATAGCGGGAGGGGCCTACAATGAGCAGTTCTTC.

This chain connects TRBV11-2 to TRBJ2-7; D is possibly TRBD1 (6 bases). Trimming shortened V by 0 bases and J by 6 bases, and 15 bases separated the two germline ends. The CDR3 loop spans 15 amino acids. Per the germline V gene, CDR1 is SGHAT and CDR2 is FQNNGV. CDR3 sequence: CASSLEGRGASEQYF. In DNA, the CDR3 is TGTGCCAGCAGCTTAGAGGGCAGGGGCGCGAGCGAGCAGTACTTC.

The V and J genes are TRBV6-5 and TRBJ1-2; D ambiguous. V lost 0 bases to trimming and J lost 0 bases, with 8 bases between them. Germline CDR1 reads MNHEY; CDR2 reads SVGAGI. CDR3 size: 15 residues. In DNA form, the CDR3 reads TGTGCCAGCAGTTACTCGCCCAGAGCTAACTATGGCTACACCTTC. Protein: CASSYSPRANYGYTF.

The chain carries TRBV27 and TRBJ2-3; D unresolved. Germline V gene data show CDR1 as MNHEY and CDR2 as SMNVEV (reference sequence). Trimming shortened V by 5 bases and J by 4 bases, and 13 bases separated the two germline ends. The CDR3 is made up of 14 amino acids. The CDR3 DNA sequence: TGTGCCAGCAGTCCTCCGGATCAGCCAGATACGCAGTATTTT. This sequence encodes CASSPPDQPDTQYF.

The count of this clone is one. This chain connects TRBV7-9 to TRBJ1-5; D ambiguous. Germline values: CDR1 SEHNR, CDR2 FQNEAQ (reference sequence). This CDR3 region has 13 residues. Deletions cut 6 bases from V and 6 bases from J, with 12 bases between. This CDR3 reads CASSMGLSQPQHF. Here the CDR3 DNA reads TGTGCCAGCAGTATGGGTTTGAGTCAGCCCCAGCATTTT.

The chain couples TRBV9 to TRBJ2-1; TRBD2 aligns across 7 bases. Trimming took 3 bases from V and 0 from J; bases not matched to a gene: 9. The length of the CDR3 is 17 residues. In germline, CDR1 is SGDLS, CDR2 YYNGEE. This chain's CDR3 is CASSEVASGSSYNEQFF. The CDR3 region has the DNA TGTGCCAGCAGCGAGGTGGCTAGCGGAAGCTCCTACAATGAGCAGTTCTTC.

This clone was observed once. The chain is built from TRBV9 and TRBJ1-3, with D unclear. Trimming took 3 bases from V and 1 from J, leaving 5 bases between them. The CDR3 contains 13 residues. The germline gives CDR1 SGDLS, CDR2 YYNGEE. In DNA form, the CDR3 reads TGTGCCAGCAGCGGGTCTTCTGGAAACACCATATATTTT. This encodes CASSGSSGNTIYF.

This chain uses TRBV4-1 with TRBJ1-1; weak D call: TRBD1 (6 bases). This CDR3 region has 15 residues. In germline, CDR1 is MGHRA, CDR2 YSYEKL. Trimming removed 2 bases from V and 4 bases from J, with 14 bases in between. CDR3 loop: CASSQRGVGVTEAFF. The CDR3 coding sequence is TGCGCCAGCAGCCAAAGGGGGGTAGGGGTCACTGAAGCTTTCTTT.

The chain combines TRBV12-1 with TRBJ2-2; TRBD1 reflects the table's D call only, with no check against the DNA. TRBV12-1 is labeled a pseudogene. This CDR3 is 18 amino acids long. The CDR3 loop reads CASSDLLRTGVCTGELFF. The CDR3 DNA reads TGTGCCAGCAGCGACCTCCTCCGGACAGGGGTGTGCACCGGGGAGCTGTTTTTT.

The chain recombines TRBV7-9 with TRBJ2-1; D may be TRBD2 (5 bases). CDR1 and CDR2 (germline): SEHNR, FQNEAQ (reference sequence). CDR3 length equals 15 residues. V was clipped by 5 bases and J by 3 bases, with 14 bases between them. The CDR3 DNA reads as TGTGCCAGCAGCGCCCCTACCGGGAACTACAATGAGCAGTTCTTC. Protein: CASSAPTGNYNEQFF.

The chain recombines TRBV11-2 with TRBJ2-1, with D unresolved. Germline assignment: CDR1 SGHAT and CDR2 FQNNGV. This CDR3 spans 15 amino acids. The ends were cut back, 4 bases at V and 5 bases at J, with 15 bases in the middle. CDR3 in amino acids: CASSSLRRIDNEQFF. The CDR3 DNA is TGTGCCAGCAGCTCTCTCAGGAGAATCGACAATGAGCAGTTCTTC.

The chain employs TRBV13 and TRBJ2-7; TRBD1 might be the D (6 bases). The CDR3 has 12 residues. CDR1 PRHDT and CDR2 FYEKMQ come from the germline V gene (reference sequence). V was shortened by 4 bases and J by 7 bases, with 11 bases between the two germline ends. CDR3 bases: TGTGCCAGCAGCTCGCAGGGGTTGGAGCAGTACTTC. Its protein is CASSSQGLEQYF.